One sample yielded the 3 T cell receptor beta chains listed below, sequenced in a study of post-analysis software for immune sequencing data. These receptors are not linked to any known antigen. Study-wide results and caveats: Relative to controls, patients had several TRBV segments at higher frequency, with TRBV5-6, TRBV5-1 and TRBV20-1 among these.

cDNA libraries for TCR beta contained unique molecular identifiers. TCRdb re-derived calls from the PCR reads in MiXCR, one entry per CDR3 protein. The table lists about 620,000 distinct CDR3 sequences, around 47% of them singletons. Material: blood. These receptor sequences come from a girl under 18 with multiple sclerosis.

The rearrangement uses TRBV29-1 and TRBJ1-2; D ambiguous. CDR3 length: 14 residues. The V gene's germline CDR1 is SQVTM and CDR2 ANQGSEA. With 3 bases removed from V and 4 bases from J, the gap between germline ends came to 15 bases. CDR3 DNA sequence: TGCAGCGTTGATTTGGGGAGGTCTGGCTATGGCTACACCTTC. This encodes CSVDLGRSGYGYTF.

This clonotype has only a few counts. The chain combines TRBV11-2 with TRBJ2-3, with 7 bases identical to TRBD2. Germline CDR1 and CDR2: SGHAT and FQNNGV. The length of the CDR3 is 16 residues. V trimming: 5 bases; J trimming: 3 bases; junction bases outside the gene matches: 11. The CDR3: CASSLRTRSDTDTQYF. Written as DNA, the CDR3 is TGTGCCAGCAGCCTACGGACTAGGTCCGATACAGATACGCAGTATTTT.

The chain employs TRBV27 and TRBJ2-1, with D possibly being TRBD1 (5 bases). The CDR3 spans 18 residues. The V end was cut by 5 bases, the J end by 0 bases, with 20 bases between. CDR1 is MNHEY, CDR2 SMNVEV, per germline (reference sequence). For the CDR3, the DNA is TGTGCCAGCAGTCCTATACTCACAGGACCTAGCTCCTACAATGAGCAGTTCTTC. Translated: CASSPILTGPSSYNEQFF.